The entry below describes one TCR beta chain. What it recognizes is unknown. Carrying UMI labels, the TRB cDNA libraries were prepared through 5' RACE. Following a re-call of the 5' RACE reads, TCRdb has one entry per CDR3 protein and lacks DNA. Its table records more than 50,000 distinct CDR3 sequences. The data were obtained in a study of CXCR3-negative and CXCR3-positive naive CD8 T cells. Study observations and caveats: When CXCR3-positive naive cells were set against CXCR3-negative naive cells, the former had more hydrophobic TRB CDR3s.

From germline, CDR1 is LGHNA and CDR2 YSLEER. This CDR3 spans 16 amino acids. Sorting was done in triplicate for each CD8+ T cell subset (about 280,000 cells each). The receptor comes from a human donor in good health. Some clones in this sample may be carry-over from other donors' samples. The chain is built from TRBV4-3 and TRBJ2-1; TCRdb outputs TRBD2, but without DNA this stays unchecked. Sequenced input: naive CXCR3- CD8+ T cells from blood. Noted subset: CD45RO-CCR7+CD27+CD95- naive CD8+ T cells lacking CXCR3 (TNR3-). The CDR3 is CASSQEPSGIVNEQFF.